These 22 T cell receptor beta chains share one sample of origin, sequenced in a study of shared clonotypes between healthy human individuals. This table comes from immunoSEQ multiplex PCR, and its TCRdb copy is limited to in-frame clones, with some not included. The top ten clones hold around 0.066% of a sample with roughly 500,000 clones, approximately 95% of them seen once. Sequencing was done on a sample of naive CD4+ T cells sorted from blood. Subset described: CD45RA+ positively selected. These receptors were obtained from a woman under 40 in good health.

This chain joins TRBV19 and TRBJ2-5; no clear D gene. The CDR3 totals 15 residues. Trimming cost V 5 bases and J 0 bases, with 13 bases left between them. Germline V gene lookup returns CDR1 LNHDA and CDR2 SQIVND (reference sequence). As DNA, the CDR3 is TGTGCCAGTAGTGACAATCCCCCTCACCAAGAGACCCAGTACTTC. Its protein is CASSDNPPHQETQYF. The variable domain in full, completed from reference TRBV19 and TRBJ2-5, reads DGGITQSPKYLFRKEGQNVTLSCEQNLNHDAMYWYRQDPGQGLRLIYYSQIVNDFQKGDIAEGYSVSREKKESFPLTVTSAQKNPTAFYLCASSDNPPHQETQYFGPGTRLLVL.

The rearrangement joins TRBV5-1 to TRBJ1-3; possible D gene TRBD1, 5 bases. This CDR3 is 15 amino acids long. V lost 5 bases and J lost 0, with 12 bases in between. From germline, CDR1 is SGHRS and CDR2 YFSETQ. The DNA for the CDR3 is TGCGCCAGCAGAACAGGTGACCTCTCTGGAAACACCATATATTTT. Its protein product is CASRTGDLSGNTIYF.

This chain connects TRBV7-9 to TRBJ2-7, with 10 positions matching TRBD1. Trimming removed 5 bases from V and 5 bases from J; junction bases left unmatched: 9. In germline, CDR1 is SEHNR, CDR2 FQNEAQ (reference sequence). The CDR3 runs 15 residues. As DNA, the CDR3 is TGTGCCAGCAGCCCTACCGGGACAGGGGTCGACGAGCAGTACTTC. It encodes CASSPTGTGVDEQYF.

The CDR3 DNA follows: TGTGCCAGCAGCCGTACTAGCGGGTCTCCCTACGAGCAGTACTTC. It codes for CASSRTSGSPYEQYF. The gene calls are TRBV11-2 and TRBJ2-7; TRBD2 agrees at 9 bases. The ends lost 5 bases at V and 2 bases at J; junction bases unmatched: 7. Looked up from germline, CDR1 is SGHAT and CDR2 is FQNNGV. The CDR3 totals 15 residues.

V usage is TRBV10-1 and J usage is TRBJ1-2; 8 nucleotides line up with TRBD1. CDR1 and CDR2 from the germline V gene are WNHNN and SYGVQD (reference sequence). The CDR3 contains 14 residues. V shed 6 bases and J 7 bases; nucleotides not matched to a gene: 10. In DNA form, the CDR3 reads TGCGCCAGCAGCGCGGACAGGGAAGTTGGTGGCTACACCTTC. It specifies CASSADREVGGYTF.

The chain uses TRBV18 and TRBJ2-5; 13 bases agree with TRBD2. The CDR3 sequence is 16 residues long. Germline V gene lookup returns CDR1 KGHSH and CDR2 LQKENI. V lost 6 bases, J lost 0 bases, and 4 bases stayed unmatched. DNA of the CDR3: TGTGCCAGCTCCCACGGGACTAGCGGGGACCAAGAGACCCAGTACTTC. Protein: CASSHGTSGDQETQYF.

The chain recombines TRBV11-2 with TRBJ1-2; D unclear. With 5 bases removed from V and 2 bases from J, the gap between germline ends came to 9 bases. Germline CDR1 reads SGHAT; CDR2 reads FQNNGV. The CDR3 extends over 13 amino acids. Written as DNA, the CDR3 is TGTGCCAGCAGCCGAGAGAGAAACTATGGCTACACCTTC. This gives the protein CASSRERNYGYTF.

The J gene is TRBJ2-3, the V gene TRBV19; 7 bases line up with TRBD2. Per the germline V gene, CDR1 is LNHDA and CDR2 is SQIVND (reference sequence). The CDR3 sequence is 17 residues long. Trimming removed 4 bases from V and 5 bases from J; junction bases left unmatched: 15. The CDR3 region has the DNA TGTGCCAGTAGTACCCGCCCACGAGTCGGGGGGAAAGATACGCAGTATTTT. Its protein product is CASSTRPRVGGKDTQYF.

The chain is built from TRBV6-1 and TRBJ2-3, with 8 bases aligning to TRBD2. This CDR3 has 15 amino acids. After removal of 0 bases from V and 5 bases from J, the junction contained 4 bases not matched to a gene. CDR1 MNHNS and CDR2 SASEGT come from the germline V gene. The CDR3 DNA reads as TGTGCCAGCAGTGAAGCGGGACTAGAAGTAGATACGCAGTATTTT. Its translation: CASSEAGLEVDTQYF.

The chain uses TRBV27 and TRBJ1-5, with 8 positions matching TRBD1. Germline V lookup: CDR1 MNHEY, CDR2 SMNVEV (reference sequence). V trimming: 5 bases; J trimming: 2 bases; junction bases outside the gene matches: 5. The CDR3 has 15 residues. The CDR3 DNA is TGTGCCAGCAGTGCGCAGGGGGCTGGCAATCAGCCCCAGCATTTT. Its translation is CASSAQGAGNQPQHF.

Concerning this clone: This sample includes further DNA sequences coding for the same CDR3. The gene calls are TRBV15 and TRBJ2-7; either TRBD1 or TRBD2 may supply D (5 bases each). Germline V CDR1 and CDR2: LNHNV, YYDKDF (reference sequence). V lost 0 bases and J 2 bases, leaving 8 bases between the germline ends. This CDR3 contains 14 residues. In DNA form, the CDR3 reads TGTGCCACCAGCAGAGATCGGGGCCCCTACGAGCAGTACTTC. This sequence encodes CATSRDRGPYEQYF.

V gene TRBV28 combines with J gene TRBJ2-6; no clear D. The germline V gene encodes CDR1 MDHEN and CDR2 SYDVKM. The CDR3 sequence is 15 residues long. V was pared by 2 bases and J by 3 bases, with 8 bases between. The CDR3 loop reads CASSLGSDGANVLTF. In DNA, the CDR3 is TGTGCCAGCAGTTTAGGGTCGGATGGGGCCAACGTCCTGACTTTC.

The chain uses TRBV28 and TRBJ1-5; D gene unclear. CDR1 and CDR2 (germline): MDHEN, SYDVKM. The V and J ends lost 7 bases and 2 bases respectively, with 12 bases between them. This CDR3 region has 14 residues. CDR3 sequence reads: CASIDGSGNQPQHF. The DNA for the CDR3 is TGTGCCAGCATAGACGGGTCTGGCAATCAGCCCCAGCATTTT. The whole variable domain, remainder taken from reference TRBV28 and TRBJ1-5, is DVKVTQSSRYLVKRTGEKVFLECVQDMDHENMFWYRQDPGLGLRLIYFSYDVKMKEKGDIPEGYSVSREKKERFSLILESASTNQTSMYLCASIDGSGNQPQHFGDGTRLSIL.

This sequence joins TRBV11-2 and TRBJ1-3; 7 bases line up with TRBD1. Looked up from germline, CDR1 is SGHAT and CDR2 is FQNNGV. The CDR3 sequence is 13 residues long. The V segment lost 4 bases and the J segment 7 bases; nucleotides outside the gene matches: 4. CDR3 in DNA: TGTGCCAGCAGCTGGGGACAGCTGAACACCATATATTTT. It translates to CASSWGQLNTIYF.

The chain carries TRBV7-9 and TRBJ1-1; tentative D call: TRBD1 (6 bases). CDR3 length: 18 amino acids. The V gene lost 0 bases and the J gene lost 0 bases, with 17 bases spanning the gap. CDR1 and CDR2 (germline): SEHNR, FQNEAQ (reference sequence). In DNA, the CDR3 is TGTGCCAGCAGCTTAGCGCCTCGGGGGCTAGCCATGAACACTGAAGCTTTCTTT. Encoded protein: CASSLAPRGLAMNTEAFF.

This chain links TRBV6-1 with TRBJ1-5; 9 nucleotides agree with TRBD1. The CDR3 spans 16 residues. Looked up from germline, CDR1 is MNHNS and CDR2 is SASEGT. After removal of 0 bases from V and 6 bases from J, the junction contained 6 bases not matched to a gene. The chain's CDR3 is CASSEAGTGFGQPQHF. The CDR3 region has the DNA TGTGCCAGCAGTGAAGCGGGGACAGGGTTCGGTCAGCCCCAGCATTTT.

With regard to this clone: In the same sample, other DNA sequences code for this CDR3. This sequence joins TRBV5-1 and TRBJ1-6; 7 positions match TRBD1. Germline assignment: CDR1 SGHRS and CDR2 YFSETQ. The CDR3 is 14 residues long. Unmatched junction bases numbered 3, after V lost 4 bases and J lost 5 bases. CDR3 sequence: CASSPGQNNSPLHF. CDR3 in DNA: TGCGCCAGCAGCCCGGGACAGAATAATTCACCCCTCCACTTT.

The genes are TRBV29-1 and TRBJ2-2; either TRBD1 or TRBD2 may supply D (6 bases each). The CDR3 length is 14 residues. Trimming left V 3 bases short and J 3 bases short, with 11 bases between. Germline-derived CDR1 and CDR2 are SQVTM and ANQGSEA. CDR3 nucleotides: TGCAGCGTTGATTCCGGGGGCGACACCGGGGAGCTGTTTTTT. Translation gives CSVDSGGDTGELFF.

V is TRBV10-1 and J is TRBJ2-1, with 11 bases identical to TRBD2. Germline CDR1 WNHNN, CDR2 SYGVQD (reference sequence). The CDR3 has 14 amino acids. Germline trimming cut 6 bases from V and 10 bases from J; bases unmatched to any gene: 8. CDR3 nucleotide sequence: TGCGCCAGCAGCGGGCTAGCGGGAGGTGGGGAGCAGTTCTTC. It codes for CASSGLAGGGEQFF.

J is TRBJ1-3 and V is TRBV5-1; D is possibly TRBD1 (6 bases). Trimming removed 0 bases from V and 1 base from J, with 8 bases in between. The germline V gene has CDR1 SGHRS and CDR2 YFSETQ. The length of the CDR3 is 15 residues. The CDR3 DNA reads TGCGCCAGCAGCTTGGGGGGGCCTTCTGGAAACACCATATATTTT. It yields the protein CASSLGGPSGNTIYF.

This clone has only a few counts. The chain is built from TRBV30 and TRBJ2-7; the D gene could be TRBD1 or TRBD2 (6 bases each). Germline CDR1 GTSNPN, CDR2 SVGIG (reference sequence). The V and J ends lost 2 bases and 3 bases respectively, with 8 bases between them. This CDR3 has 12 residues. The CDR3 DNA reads TGTGCCTGGAGTAGGGGGGACTACGAGCAGTACTTC. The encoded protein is CAWSRGDYEQYF.

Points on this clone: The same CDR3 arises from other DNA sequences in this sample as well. CDR3: CASSPGQNTEAFF. The CDR3 DNA is TGCGCCAGCAGCCCGGGACAGAACACTGAAGCTTTCTTT. This chain links TRBV5-1 with TRBJ1-1, with TRBD1 as a possible D gene (6 bases). Germline CDR1 and CDR2: SGHRS and YFSETQ. The length of the CDR3 is 13 residues. Between the trimmed V and J ends, which lost 4 bases and 1 base, there was a span of 8 bases.